The clone carrying this T cell receptor (beta chain) was seen ten or more times. What it binds is not known. The data stem from a study of T-cell reconstitution after alpha-beta-depleted transplantation in children. Study results and caveats: At the one-year point after transplant, T-cell counts and TCRbeta diversity were found to come mostly from T cells that had been newly produced. Roughly two months post-transplant, alpha-beta T cells reportedly originated from several hundred graft clones that had expanded. Elevated TCRbeta diversity at day 60 was traced, in some patients, to surviving recipient T cells and thymic progenitors.

Trimming shortened V by 0 bases and J by 0 bases, and 12 bases separated the two germline ends. Per germline, CDR1 LGHNA and CDR2 YSLEER. This CDR3 comprises 16 residues. For TCRbeta, the library was prepared with unique molecular identifiers. TCRdb re-analysed the PCR reads in MiXCR, keeping a single row per CDR3 protein. The data show 180,000 or so distinct CDR3 sequences, roughly 6.3% seen once. The TCR sequence derives from a girl younger than two with combined immunodeficiency, due to receive a stem cell transplant. The source material was PBMCs, sampled before TCRalphabeta/CD19-depleted stem cell transplant. The chain joins TRBV4-3 to TRBJ2-7; a weak D match, TRBD1 (6 bases). CDR3 bases: TGCGCCAGCAGCCAAGATGATACAGGGCCCTCCTACGAGCAGTACTTC. This sequence encodes CASSQDDTGPSYEQYF.